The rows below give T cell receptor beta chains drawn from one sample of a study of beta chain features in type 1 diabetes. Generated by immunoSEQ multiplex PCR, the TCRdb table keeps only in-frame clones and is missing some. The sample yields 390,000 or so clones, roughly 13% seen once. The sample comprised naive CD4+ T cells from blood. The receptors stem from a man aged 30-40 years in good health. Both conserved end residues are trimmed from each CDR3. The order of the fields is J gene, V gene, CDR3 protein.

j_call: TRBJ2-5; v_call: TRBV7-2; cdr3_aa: ASSLGSPGETQY
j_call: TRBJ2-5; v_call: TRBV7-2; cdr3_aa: ASSGPTGRETQY
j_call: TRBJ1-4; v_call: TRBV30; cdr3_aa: AWFQGVTEKLF
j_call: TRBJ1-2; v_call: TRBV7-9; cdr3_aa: ASSLAGYGYGYT
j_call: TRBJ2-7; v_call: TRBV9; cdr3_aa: ASSANRDSRPY
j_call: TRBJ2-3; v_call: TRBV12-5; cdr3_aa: ASHSGSSADTQY
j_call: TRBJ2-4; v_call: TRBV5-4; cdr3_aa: ASSLDRAKNIQY
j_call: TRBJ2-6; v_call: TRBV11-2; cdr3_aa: ASSLGSSASGANVLT
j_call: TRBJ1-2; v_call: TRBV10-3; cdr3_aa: AISESLGVPDYGYT
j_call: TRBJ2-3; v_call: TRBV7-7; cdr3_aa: ASSPGLGGTDTQY
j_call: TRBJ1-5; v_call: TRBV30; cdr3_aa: AWSVDNSNQPQH
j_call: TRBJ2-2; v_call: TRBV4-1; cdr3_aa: ASSQGGAGPNTGELF
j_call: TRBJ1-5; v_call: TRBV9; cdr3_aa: ASSAGQGGNQPQH
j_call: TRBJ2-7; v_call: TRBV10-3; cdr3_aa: AAGTIIPHEQY
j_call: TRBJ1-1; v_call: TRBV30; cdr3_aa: AWRGLPGTEAF
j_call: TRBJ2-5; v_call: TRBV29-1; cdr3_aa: SGGRNQETQY